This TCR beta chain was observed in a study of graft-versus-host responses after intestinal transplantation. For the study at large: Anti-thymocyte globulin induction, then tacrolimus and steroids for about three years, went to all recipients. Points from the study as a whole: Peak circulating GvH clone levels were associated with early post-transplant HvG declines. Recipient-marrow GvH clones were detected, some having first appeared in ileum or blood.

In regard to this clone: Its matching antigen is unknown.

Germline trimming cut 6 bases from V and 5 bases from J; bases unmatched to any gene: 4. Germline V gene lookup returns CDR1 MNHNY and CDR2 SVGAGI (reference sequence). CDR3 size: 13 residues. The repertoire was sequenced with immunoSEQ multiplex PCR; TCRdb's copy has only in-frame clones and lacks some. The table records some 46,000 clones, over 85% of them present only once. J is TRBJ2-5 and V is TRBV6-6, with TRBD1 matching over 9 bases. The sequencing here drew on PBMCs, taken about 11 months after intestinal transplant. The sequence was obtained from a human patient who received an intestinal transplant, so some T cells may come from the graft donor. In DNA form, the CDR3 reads TGTGCCAGCAGAACAGGGGGCGGGGAGACCCAGTACTTC. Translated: CASRTGGGETQYF.